This T cell receptor (beta chain) was sequenced in a study of blood T cell repertoires in COVID-19. Study context: Acute-phase and convalescent COVID-19 samples originated in the United States, Italy and Spain.

As originally analysed: Reference gene primer amplification yielded estimated nucleated cell counts. Produced via immunoSEQ multiplex PCR; TCRdb's table is partial and in-frame only. The DNA gave D and trimming, while V, J and clone size come from that table. The sample shows approximately 200,000 clones, about 90% of them seen only once. Study members were between roughly 18 and 100 years old and lived in approximately 25 US regions. Cohort 3 donors counted as recovered after two negative PCRs, clearance, or resolved symptoms. In germline, CDR1 is SGHRS, CDR2 YFSETQ. V was cut by 0 bases and J by 1 base, with 5 bases left in between. The CDR3 runs 14 residues.

The chain uses TRBV5-1 and TRBJ2-4; D gene ambiguous. The receptor was isolated from a man aged 25 to 40 who had recovered from COVID-19. The sample was PBMCs or T cells enriched from blood (not recorded which). This chain's CDR3 is CASSLDAAKNIQYF. The CDR3 DNA reads as TGCGCCAGCAGCTTGGACGCGGCCAAAAACATTCAGTACTTC. Supplemented by reference TRBV5-1 and TRBJ2-4, the full variable domain reads KAGVTQTPRYLIKTRGQQVTLSCSPISGHRSVSWYQQTPGQGLQFLFEYFSETQRNKGNFPGRFSGRQFSNSRSEMNVSTLELGDSALYLCASSLDAAKNIQYFGAGTRLSVL.